This T cell receptor beta chain was captured in a study of graft-versus-host responses after intestinal transplantation. The wider study: Recipients uniformly received anti-thymocyte globulin induction, followed by tacrolimus and steroids for roughly 3 years. Study observations and caveats: Graft-donor T cell macrochimerism coincided with high graft-versus-host to host-versus-graft clonal ratios in allografts. Recipient marrow showed GvH clones, some seen first in ileum or blood. Declines in HvG clones occurring early post-transplant were associated with peak circulating GvH clone levels.

The data were produced by immunoSEQ multiplex PCR, yet TCRdb's version contains in-frame clones alone and is incomplete. The data show roughly 16,000 clones, with roughly 80% seen just once and about 3.8% held by the top ten. The CDR3 is made up of 14 amino acids. Germline CDR1 and CDR2: LGHNA and YNFKEQ. V gave up 0 bases and J gave up 5 bases, with 10 bases separating them. Grafts had their tissue processed, releasing intraepithelial and lamina propria lymphocytes. As for this clone: Its matching antigen is unknown.

The material sequenced was ileum tissue, taken approximately 83 weeks after intestinal transplantation. This TCR was recovered from a human patient who received an intestinal transplant, so some T cells may come from the graft donor. J is TRBJ2-5 and V is TRBV4-2, with D maybe TRBD2 (6 bases). CDR3 nucleotide sequence: TGTGCCAGCAGCCAAGATTGGGGGGAGGAGACCCAGTACTTC. It yields the protein CASSQDWGEETQYF.